This T cell receptor beta chain originates from a study of T cells after yellow fever vaccination. Regarding the study as a whole: Post-booster reappearance was seen for most primary-vaccination clones (about 96% CD4, 75% to 90% CD8).

Note on this clonotype: Its antigen is undetermined.

From the 5' RACE reads, TCRdb called clonotypes with MiXCR, one entry per CDR3 protein. This table has some 300,000 distinct CDR3 sequences, 7.5% to 9% appearing once. CDR3 length: 17 amino acids. CDR1 and CDR2 from the germline V gene are LGHNA and YNFKEQ. Trimming cost V 2 bases and J 3 bases, with 19 bases left between them. This TCR derives from a young man who received the YFV17D yellow fever vaccine. The sample here was CD4+ T cells sorted from PBMCs, taken 5 days after the yellow fever booster vaccination. The rearrangement uses TRBV4-2 and TRBJ2-5; a possible D gene is TRBD2 (7 bases). CDR3 protein: CASSQTGATSAEETQYF. The CDR3 DNA reads TGTGCCAGCAGCCAAACGGGGGCCACTAGCGCCGAAGAGACCCAGTACTTC.